This T cell receptor (beta chain) was captured in a study of blood T cell repertoires in COVID-19. This CDR3 is 16 amino acids long. Germline CDR1 reads SEHNR; CDR2 reads FQNEAQ (reference sequence). V shed 5 bases, J shed 6 bases, and the junction held 10 bases outside the gene matches. Repertoires were generated with immunoSEQ multiplex PCR, while TCRdb's copy carries only in-frame clones and drops some. The table shows about 380,000 clones, with 70% to 85% occurring only once. The rearrangement links TRBV7-9 to TRBJ1-1, with 12 bases lining up with TRBD1. This sequence originates from a human donor with acute or convalescent COVID-19. The donor label of this sample is uncertain. The sample was peripheral blood. The CDR3 region has the DNA TGTGCCAGCAGCGCCCATTTGGGACAGGGGGCTGCTGAAGCTTTCTTT. As protein: CASSAHLGQGAAEAFF.